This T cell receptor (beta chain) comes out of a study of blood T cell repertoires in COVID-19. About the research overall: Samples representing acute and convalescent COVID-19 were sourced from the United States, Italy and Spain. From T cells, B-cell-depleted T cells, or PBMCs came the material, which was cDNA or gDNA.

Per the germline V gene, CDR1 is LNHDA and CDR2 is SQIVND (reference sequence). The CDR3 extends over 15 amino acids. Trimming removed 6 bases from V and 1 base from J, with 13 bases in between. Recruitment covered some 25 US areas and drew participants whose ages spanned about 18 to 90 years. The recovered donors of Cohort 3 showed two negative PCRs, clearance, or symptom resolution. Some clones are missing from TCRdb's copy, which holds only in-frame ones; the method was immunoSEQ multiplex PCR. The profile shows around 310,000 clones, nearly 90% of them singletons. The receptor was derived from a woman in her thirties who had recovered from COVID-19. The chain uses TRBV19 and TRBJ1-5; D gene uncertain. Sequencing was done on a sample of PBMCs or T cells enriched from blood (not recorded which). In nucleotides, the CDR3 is TGTGCCAGTAGGCCCACGGGGAGCAGCAATCAGCCCCAGCATTTT. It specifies CASRPTGSSNQPQHF.